The 16 T cell receptor beta chains reported below all come from one sample, sequenced in a study of response to subunit inactivated influenza vaccine. Using its own MiXCR run on the RT-PCR reads, TCRdb lists one record per CDR3 protein. The sample includes a few hundred thousand distinct CDR3 sequences, more than 7% of them seen just once. This sample comprised PBMCs from blood, obtained less than 30 months after vaccination. These receptors were taken from a man aged 50-75 years who received an inactivated influenza vaccine.

This clonotype turned up a few times. V gene TRBV30 combines with J gene TRBJ2-2, with no clear D. This CDR3 has 12 amino acids. Germline-derived CDR1 and CDR2 are GTSNPN and SVGIG (reference sequence). V was clipped by 2 bases and J by 4 bases, with 5 bases between them. The CDR3 reads CAWSYSTGELFF. The CDR3 nucleotides are TGTGCCTGGAGTTACAGCACCGGGGAGCTGTTTTTT. The variable domain in full, completed from reference TRBV30 and TRBJ2-2, reads SQTIHQWPATLVQPVGSPLSLECTVEGTSNPNLYWYRQAAGRGLQLLFYSVGIGQISSEVPQNLSASRPQDRQFILSSKKLLLSDSGFYLCAWSYSTGELFFGEGSRLTVL.

This clonotype was observed at least ten times. The chain has TRBV10-3 and TRBJ1-2, with no clear D. V dropped 3 bases and J dropped 2 bases, with 10 bases sitting between them. The CDR3 has 14 amino acids. Germline CDR1 reads ENHRY; CDR2 reads SYGVKD. CDR3 nucleotides: TGTGCCATCAGTGATGGCAGGAGAAACTATGGCTACACCTTC. Translating it yields CAISDGRRNYGYTF.

This clonotype has ten or more counts. The chain joins TRBV10-3 to TRBJ2-3; D uncertain. Per germline, CDR1 ENHRY and CDR2 SYGVKD. The CDR3 is made up of 15 amino acids. With 1 base removed from V and 1 base from J, the gap between germline ends came to 9 bases. DNA of the CDR3: TGTGCCATCAGTGAGTTGGCCCTGGGCACAGATACGCAGTATTTT. This encodes CAISELALGTDTQYF.

This clonotype showed up just a few times. The chain has TRBV28 and TRBJ2-3, with TRBD1 as a possible D gene (5 bases). The V end lost 2 bases, the J end lost 4 bases, and 16 bases lay between the germline ends. Germline loops: CDR1 MDHEN, CDR2 SYDVKM. This CDR3 is 16 amino acids long. This CDR3 is CASSLSQGISADTQYF. CDR3 nucleotide sequence: TGTGCCAGCAGTTTAAGCCAGGGAATTTCAGCAGATACGCAGTATTTT.

A word on this clonotype: One end of the junction fails to match germline, which may point to a read error. This chain connects TRBV3-1 to TRBJ2-7; D unresolved. This CDR3 region has 16 residues. Germline V gene lookup returns CDR1 LGHDT and CDR2 YNNKEL (reference sequence). CDR3 DNA: TGTGCCTGCAGCCTATATCGACCGACACCAAACTACGAGCAGTACTTC. It codes for CACSLYRPTPNYEQYF.

A few counts support this clonotype. The chain carries TRBV29-1 and TRBJ2-3; D is possibly TRBD2 (5 bases). Trimming shortened V by 3 bases and J by 0 bases, and 7 bases separated the two germline ends. CDR3 size: 13 residues. Per germline, CDR1 SQVTM and CDR2 ANQGSEA. Here the CDR3 DNA reads TGCAGCGTTGAGGCGGGCAGCACAGATACGCAGTATTTT. Its protein is CSVEAGSTDTQYF.

The chain carries TRBV27 and TRBJ2-1, with 11 bases matching TRBD2. From germline, CDR1 is MNHEY and CDR2 SMNVEV (reference sequence). This CDR3 region has 17 residues. Germline trimming cut 2 bases from V and 3 bases from J; bases unmatched to any gene: 6. The CDR3 bases are TGTGCCAGCAGTTTAGTTTCCGGGACTAGCGGCTACAATGAGCAGTTCTTC. This sequence encodes CASSLVSGTSGYNEQFF.

Points on this clonotype: Sequence at one end of the junction differs from germline and may be a read error. The V call is TRBV20-1, the J call TRBJ2-3, with 15 positions matching TRBD2. The CDR3 loop spans 17 amino acids. CDR1 and CDR2 from the germline V gene are DFQATT and SNEGSKA (reference sequence). This chain's CDR3 is CCASSGLAGGAAGTQYF. The CDR3 nucleotides are TGCTGTGCTAGTAGTGGACTAGCGGGGGGGGCGGCCGGGACGCAGTATTTT.

This clonotype has a handful of counts. This chain joins TRBV27 and TRBJ1-1; D ambiguous. This CDR3 spans 13 amino acids. The germline V and J ends were trimmed by 4 bases and 0 bases, with 6 bases remaining between them. The germline V gene has CDR1 MNHEY and CDR2 SMNVEV (reference sequence). The CDR3 reads CASSWRLNTEAFF. Here the CDR3 DNA reads TGTGCCAGCAGTTGGCGGCTGAACACTGAAGCTTTCTTT.

The rearrangement joins TRBV12-3 or TRBV12-4 to TRBJ2-5, with 7 bases matching TRBD2. CDR3 length: 14 residues. The ends lost 6 bases at V and 3 bases at J; junction bases unmatched: 7. CDR3 bases: TGTGCCAGCAGCAAAACCGGGACTAAAGAGACCCAGTACTTC. Protein: CASSKTGTKETQYF.

This clonotype was picked up a small number of times. J is TRBJ2-7 and V is TRBV3-1; D gene ambiguous. Deletions cut 4 bases from V and 0 bases from J, with 13 bases between. There are 15 residues in the CDR3. Per germline, CDR1 LGHDT and CDR2 YNNKEL (reference sequence). The CDR3 protein is CASSPQGISSYEQYF. In nucleotides, the CDR3 is TGTGCCAGCAGCCCCCAAGGGATCAGCTCCTACGAGCAGTACTTC.

This clonotype was counted only a few times. V gene TRBV7-9 combines with J gene TRBJ2-7, with D perhaps TRBD1 (5 bases). Germline assignment: CDR1 SEHNR and CDR2 FQNEAQ (reference sequence). This CDR3 is 12 amino acids long. V was shortened by 1 base and J by 7 bases, with 8 bases between the two germline ends. CDR3 coding DNA: TGTGCCAGCAGCTTAGGACAGCTGGAGCAGTACTTC. As protein: CASSLGQLEQYF.

J is TRBJ1-3 and V is TRBV20-1; D not resolved. V lost 1 base, J lost 2 bases, and 6 bases lay in between. The CDR3 sequence is 13 residues long. Germline assignment: CDR1 DFQATT and CDR2 SNEGSKA (reference sequence). The CDR3 sequence: CSARGPPGNTIYF. Here the CDR3 DNA reads TGCAGTGCTAGAGGTCCGCCTGGAAACACCATATATTTT.

The V call is TRBV6-5, the J call TRBJ1-1; no definite D call. Germline assignment: CDR1 MNHEY and CDR2 SVGAGI. V lost 0 bases and J 5 bases, leaving 13 bases between the germline ends. The CDR3 is made up of 15 amino acids. CDR3 DNA: TGTGCCAGCAGTTACTCGAGACACCATGAGACTGAAGCTTTCTTT. It specifies CASSYSRHHETEAFF.

This clonotype was recorded many times. The V call is TRBV29-1, the J call TRBJ1-1, with D unclear. The germline V gene has CDR1 SQVTM and CDR2 ANQGSEA. V was pared by 7 bases and J by 0 bases, with 12 bases between. This CDR3 is 13 amino acids long. The CDR3 DNA is TGCAGCGCGAAATTTGGACTGAACACTGAAGCTTTCTTT. Encoded protein: CSAKFGLNTEAFF.

This clonotype was counted ten times or more. This chain links TRBV12-3 or TRBV12-4 with TRBJ2-7; D possibly uses TRBD1 or TRBD2 (5 bases each). The CDR3 is 14 amino acids. The V end was cut by 6 bases, the J end by 6 bases, with 18 bases between. The CDR3 DNA reads TGTGCCAGCAGGATTTCGGGTGGTGGGGGCGAGCAGTACTTC. Amino acids: CASRISGGGGEQYF.